The rows below give T cell receptor beta chains drawn from one sample of a study of spatial heterogeneity in lung cancer. Via MiXCR, TCRdb re-called the 5' RACE reads, giving one row per CDR3 protein. The table shows about 100,000 distinct CDR3 sequences, with approximately 4% occurring only once. Here the sequenced sample was lung tumor tissue, taken at surgery. These TCRs come from a male donor with early-stage non-small cell lung cancer. CDR3s include the opening cysteine and the closing phenylalanine or tryptophan. A D gene is named only where the DNA matches it firmly. Clone size is given for some rows only: seen once, a few or many times, or a class if the clone is expanded.

TGCAGTGCTAGGAAACACCGGGACTCCTGGGACCCAGATACGCAGTATTTT | CSARKHRDSWDPDTQYF | . | . | TRBJ2-3 | TRBV20-1
TGTGCCAGCACCGCACTAGGACTAGCGCTGAAAAGCACAGATACGCAGTATTTT | CASTALGLALKSTDTQYF | TRBD2 | many | TRBJ2-3 | TRBV2
TGCAGTGCCAAGCCGTCTCAACCTAACATGAACACTGAAGCTTTCTTT | CSAKPSQPNMNTEAFF | . | . | TRBJ1-1 | TRBV20-1
TGCAGCGTTTCCGGGACACAAGAGCAGTACTTC | CSVSGTQEQYF | . | many | TRBJ2-7 | TRBV29-1
TGTGCCAGCAGCCGCACGGGAGGGGGCACCGGGGAGCTGTTTTTT | CASSRTGGGTGELFF | TRBD2 | . | TRBJ2-2 | TRBV14
TGTGCCAGCAGTCCCGGCCCGACTGCCGGAAACACCATATATTTT | CASSPGPTAGNTIYF | . | few | TRBJ1-3 | TRBV2
TGCGCCAGCACCCTTGGCCTAGCGGGATTATATGAGCAGTTCTTC | CASTLGLAGLYEQFF | TRBD2 | many | TRBJ2-1 | TRBV5-1
TGTGCCAGCAGTTACGGGGGCGGGAGGATGGCTGCTGGAAACACCATATATTTT | CASSYGGGRMAAGNTIYF | . | few | TRBJ1-3 | TRBV6-6
TGCGCCAGCAATCGTGGGGGGTCCCTAGAGACCCAGTACTTC | CASNRGGSLETQYF | . | many | TRBJ2-5 | TRBV5-1
TGCAGCGTGGGCGGGACAGGGAAGAACACTGAAGCTTTCTTT | CSVGGTGKNTEAFF | TRBD1 | many | TRBJ1-1 | TRBV29-1
TGTGCCAGCAGCAGAAATACAGCAAACTATGGCTACACCTTC | CASSRNTANYGYTF | . | many | TRBJ1-2 | TRBV7-8
TGTGCCAGCAGTGTCCCCTCCTACAATGAGCAGTTCTTC | CASSVPSYNEQFF | . | many | TRBJ2-1 | TRBV25-1
TGTGCCAGCAGGACAACTAAACCCTACAATGAGCAGTTCTTC | CASRTTKPYNEQFF | . | . | TRBJ2-1 | TRBV28
TGCGCCAGCAGCGATATGGGGTTGGTCGAGACCCAGTACTTC | CASSDMGLVETQYF | . | many | TRBJ2-5 | TRBV5-1
TGCGCCAGCAGCTTGGTGCCCGGGCCAAATCAGCCCCAGCATTTT | CASSLVPGPNQPQHF | . | many | TRBJ1-5 | TRBV5-1
TGCAGTGCTAGTAGAGGGACAGTACTAGCGGGAGGTTACAATGAGCAGTTCTTC | CSASRGTVLAGGYNEQFF | TRBD2 | many | TRBJ2-1 | TRBV20-1
TGTGCCAGCAGCTCGCCATTTGAGACAGATACGCAGTATTTT | CASSSPFETDTQYF | . | . | TRBJ2-3 | TRBV3-1
TGTGCCAGATCCACCGCGGGCCTAATAACCTACAATGAGCAGTTCTTC | CARSTAGLITYNEQFF | . | many | TRBJ2-1 | TRBV2
TGCGCCAGCAGCCCCTACAGGGGCACGTATGGCTACACCTTC | CASSPYRGTYGYTF | TRBD1 | many | TRBJ1-2 | TRBV4-1
TGTGCCAGCAGTTTCACCTCCCGCACAGATACGCAGTATTTT | CASSFTSRTDTQYF | . | many | TRBJ2-3 | TRBV28
TGTGCCACCAGTGGGGAGAGGTTGGGGGAGGGCCACAATGAGCAGTTCTTC | CATSGERLGEGHNEQFF | TRBD2 | few | TRBJ2-1 | TRBV24-1
TGCAGTGCTAGCGGAGGTAGCACAGATACGCAGTATTTT | CSASGGSTDTQYF | . | few | TRBJ2-3 | TRBV20-1
TGTGCCAGCAGCCTTAGCGGGAACAATGAGCAGTTCTTC | CASSLSGNNEQFF | TRBD2 | many | TRBJ2-1 | TRBV7-9
TGTGCCAGCAGGCGGGACAACGCGAACACCGGGGAGCTGTTTTTT | CASRRDNANTGELFF | . | . | TRBJ2-2 | TRBV6-5
TGTGCCAGCCGAACAGGGCGAGAGACCCAGTACTTC | CASRTGRETQYF | . | many | TRBJ2-5 | TRBV27
TGTGCCAGCAGTGACGTTGAGACAATTACGACTAGCGAAGCCTACAATGAGCAGTTCTTC | CASSDVETITTSEAYNEQFF | TRBD2 | . | TRBJ2-1 | TRBV2
TGTGCCAGCAGGGCCGTTAGGAGACGCAATAAGCAGTTCTTC | CASRAVRRRNKQFF | . | . | TRBJ2-1 | TRBV6-7
TGTGCCAGCAGTTTTGGGGTCAGGGGTGGTCCAGATACGCAGTATTTT | CASSFGVRGGPDTQYF | . | many | TRBJ2-3 | TRBV28
TGTGCCAGCAGCCAAGAAATGGAGGGAAAGCAGTACTTC | CASSQEMEGKQYF | . | many | TRBJ2-7 | TRBV3-1
TGTGCCAGCAGCCCCGGAGTCGTGGGAGATACGCAGTATTTT | CASSPGVVGDTQYF | . | many | TRBJ2-3 | TRBV7-2
TGTGCCAGCAGCTCCGTGACTAGCGGGGAGGTAGATACGCAGTATTTT | CASSSVTSGEVDTQYF | TRBD2 | many | TRBJ2-3 | TRBV12-3/TRBV12-4
TGTGCCAGCAGCCCGGGACAGGGAGGGACTGAAGCTTTCTTT | CASSPGQGGTEAFF | TRBD1 | many | TRBJ1-1 | TRBV5-6
TGCGCCAGCCGCCAAATACTAAACACTGAAGCTTTCTTT | CASRQILNTEAFF | . | many | TRBJ1-1 | TRBV5-1
TGTGCCAGCAAGACAGGGGGGAAGGACACCGGGGAGCTGTTTTTT | CASKTGGKDTGELFF | TRBD1 | many | TRBJ2-2 | TRBV2
TGTGCCAGCAGCTTAGTGGGTTTACGGACGACAGATACGCAGTATTTT | CASSLVGLRTTDTQYF | . | many | TRBJ2-3 | TRBV7-2
TGTGCCAGCAGCTTGACACATCAGCCCCAGCATTTT | CASSLTHQPQHF | . | . | TRBJ1-5 | TRBV7-9
TGTGCCAGCAGCCAAGACCACAGTCCTTACTATGGCTACACCTTC | CASSQDHSPYYGYTF | . | . | TRBJ1-2 | TRBV14
TGTGCCAGCAGCCAAGTAGGAGGGGAACTGTTTTTT | CASSQVGGELFF | . | many | TRBJ1-4 | TRBV3-1
TGCAGCGTTGCCAGCGGGGGCGGCTACACCTTC | CSVASGGGYTF | . | many | TRBJ1-2 | TRBV29-1
TGTGCCAGCAGTCCCATAACGGGAGCCCGCTACGAGCAGTACTTC | CASSPITGARYEQYF | . | many | TRBJ2-7 | TRBV7-6
TGTGCCAGCAGTTCGACAGGGCTCTACAATGAGCAGTTCTTC | CASSSTGLYNEQFF | TRBD1 | many | TRBJ2-1 | TRBV28
TGTGCCAGCAGCTTAGACGGGGAGGCTTCCTCCTATGGCTACACCTTC | CASSLDGEASSYGYTF | . | many | TRBJ1-2 | TRBV7-2
TGTGCCAGCAGCTTAGAGAGCGAATCCTACAATGAGCAGTTCTTC | CASSLESESYNEQFF | . | many | TRBJ2-1 | TRBV7-2
TGTGCCAGCAGTTGGAGCGGGAGCACCTACAATGAGCAGTTCTTC | CASSWSGSTYNEQFF | TRBD2 | many | TRBJ2-1 | TRBV27
TGCAGTGCAGGGGACAGCCAACTAGGGACCGGGGAGCTGTTTTTT | CSAGDSQLGTGELFF | TRBD1 | many | TRBJ2-2 | TRBV20-1
TGTGCCACTTCAGGAGACAGCGAGGGAGGGAAACTGTTTTTT | CATSGDSEGGKLFF | . | many | TRBJ1-4 | TRBV12-3/TRBV12-4
TGTGCCAGTGACAGGCAGACCAACACTGAAGCTTTCTTT | CASDRQTNTEAFF | . | . | TRBJ1-1 | TRBV5-8